The sequence of this T cell receptor (beta chain) was determined in a study of shared clonotypes between healthy human individuals. Whole-study results and caveats: Against clonotypes common to all four donors, non-shared ones had lower generation probabilities. Generally, naive subsets came out with larger estimated richness than memory subsets.

Donation came from healthy HIV-negative adults that had no recent acute infections or vaccinations. Germline V lookup: CDR1 SEHNR, CDR2 FQNEAQ (reference sequence). The junction had 8 bases not matched to a gene; V was cut back by 5 bases and J by 5 bases. The CDR3 consists of 14 residues. Here immunoSEQ multiplex PCR was the method, and the copy in TCRdb shows in-frame clones only, minus some. Of about 2.3 million clones detected, 85% to 95% appear once; the ten largest clones hold 0.37%. As concerns this clone: The antigen is not known.

The sequenced sample was naive CD4+ T cells from PBMCs. The subset here: CD45RA+ positively selected. The sequence derives from a man aged 18 to 35 in good health. Some clones in this sample may be carry-over from other donors' samples. The chain uses TRBV7-9 and TRBJ2-5, with TRBD2 matching 7 bases. Here the CDR3 DNA reads TGTGCCAGCAGCCCCGGACTAGTCCGGGAGACCCAGTACTTC. This translates into CASSPGLVRETQYF.